This entry lists 29 T cell receptor beta chains sequenced from one sample in a study of OX40 agonist ivuxolimab in advanced cancers. The protocol was immunoSEQ multiplex PCR, while the TCRdb copy is restricted to in-frame clones and leaves out a portion. The sample shows tens of thousands of clones, approximately 91% of them seen only once. The sample consisted of CD4+ or CD8+ T cells sorted from blood, taken in a trial of the OX40 agonist ivuxolimab. Receptor source: an adult with an advanced solid tumor such as melanoma, head and neck, liver or kidney cancer.

The CDR3 DNA reads as TGTGCCTGGGGGTTTATGGAGGCCCAGCATTTT. Translation gives CAWGFMEAQHF. The J gene is TRBJ1-5, the V gene TRBV30; no definite D call. The CDR3 is 11 amino acids. The ends were cut back, 5 bases at V and 11 bases at J, with 13 bases in the middle. Germline values: CDR1 GTSNPN, CDR2 SVGIG (reference sequence).

The V and J genes are TRBV7-8 and TRBJ2-3, with 8 bases identical to TRBD2. After removal of 5 bases from V and 2 bases from J, the junction contained 9 bases not matched to a gene. Germline V lookup: CDR1 SGHVS, CDR2 FQNEAQ. The CDR3 covers 16 residues. In DNA form, the CDR3 reads TGTGCCAGCAGCCCGGGCGGGGGGCCCTTCACAGATACGCAGTATTTT. This sequence encodes CASSPGGGPFTDTQYF.

The chain uses TRBV19 and TRBJ1-2; the D gene is possibly TRBD1 (5 bases). This CDR3 spans 14 amino acids. V lost 4 bases, J lost 3 bases, and 12 bases lay in between. Per germline, CDR1 LNHDA and CDR2 SQIVND (reference sequence). CDR3 loop: CASSTWTIYYGYTF. The CDR3 DNA follows: TGTGCCAGTAGTACCTGGACAATCTACTATGGCTACACCTTC.

The J gene is TRBJ2-1, the V gene TRBV5-4; 11 bases fit TRBD2. The V gene end was trimmed by 0 bases and the J gene end by 0 bases; junction bases not matched to a gene: 5. The CDR3 spans 18 residues. The germline V gene encodes CDR1 SGHNT and CDR2 YYREEE (reference sequence). CDR3: CASSLEGLAESSYNEQFF. CDR3 nucleotide sequence: TGTGCCAGCAGCTTGGAGGGACTAGCGGAGAGCTCCTACAATGAGCAGTTCTTC.

The V gene is TRBV4-1, the J gene TRBJ1-5; weak D call: TRBD1 (6 bases). In germline, CDR1 is MGHRA, CDR2 YSYEKL. The CDR3 runs 16 residues. Trimming stripped 0 bases from V and 4 bases from J, with 13 bases between. The CDR3 nucleotides read TGCGCCAGCAGCCAAGATACGGGGGGGCTAAATCAGCCCCAGCATTTT. This gives the protein CASSQDTGGLNQPQHF.

The rearrangement joins TRBV6-5 to TRBJ1-2; perhaps TRBD1 as D (6 bases). The CDR3 extends over 14 amino acids. CDR1 is MNHEY, CDR2 SVGAGI, per germline. V lost 0 bases, J lost 5 bases, and 10 bases lay in between. The DNA for the CDR3 is TGTGCCAGCAGTTACTCGGACAGAAGATATGGCTACACCTTC. It translates to CASSYSDRRYGYTF.

This sequence joins TRBV13 and TRBJ2-3; 7 nucleotides align to TRBD2. There are 13 residues in the CDR3. J gave up 7 bases and V 0 bases, and 1 base lay outside the gene matches. Germline CDR1 is PRHDT and CDR2 is FYEKMQ (reference sequence). The CDR3 is CASSLGRENTQYF. CDR3 DNA: TGTGCCAGCAGCTTAGGGCGGGAGAATACGCAGTATTTT.

This chain joins TRBV6-4 and TRBJ2-3, with 7 nucleotides matching TRBD2. The CDR3 spans 15 residues. CDR1 and CDR2 from the germline V gene are MRHNA and SNTAGT. V was clipped by 3 bases and J by 0 bases; unmatched bases: 3. CDR3 loop: CASSEGSGSTDTQYF. The CDR3 bases are TGTGCCAGCAGTGAGGGTAGCGGGAGCACAGATACGCAGTATTTT.

V is TRBV28 and J is TRBJ2-7; 9 bases map to TRBD1. V lost 6 bases to trimming and J lost 6 bases; unmatched junction nucleotides: 9. Per the germline V gene, CDR1 is MDHEN and CDR2 is SYDVKM. This CDR3 has 14 amino acids. Here the CDR3 DNA reads TGTGCCAGCAGCTCACCGGGACAGGGCCCCGAGCAGTACTTC. It specifies CASSSPGQGPEQYF.

V usage is TRBV19 and J usage is TRBJ1-4, with 7 nucleotides matching TRBD1. After removal of 6 bases from V and 10 bases from J, the junction contained 14 bases not matched to a gene. CDR1 is LNHDA and CDR2 is SQIVND in the germline V gene (reference sequence). The CDR3 is made up of 15 amino acids. The CDR3 nucleotides are TGTGCCAGTAGAAGGCCGACAGGGAGGAGCCGAAAACTGTTTTTT. Translated: CASRRPTGRSRKLFF.

This clone was counted once. The chain joins TRBV27 to TRBJ2-7; 8 bases fit TRBD1. The CDR3 covers 15 residues. V gave up 0 bases and J gave up 5 bases; unmatched junction bases: 6. The germline V gene has CDR1 MNHEY and CDR2 SMNVEV (reference sequence). The DNA for the CDR3 is TGTGCCAGCAGTTTATCGGGCAGGGGGCACAACGAGCAGTACTTC. Translated: CASSLSGRGHNEQYF.

As DNA, the CDR3 is TGTGCCAGCAGCCATGTCCGGGGTCTTCGGCTGACTAATGAAAAACTGTTTTTT. Protein sequence: CASSHVRGLRLTNEKLFF. This chain links TRBV16 with TRBJ1-4; no clear D. CDR1 KGHSY and CDR2 FQNENV come from the germline V gene. This CDR3 is built from 18 residues. V lost 3 bases and J lost 2, with 19 bases in between. Using reference TRBV16 and TRBJ1-4 for the parts outside the CDR3, the full variable domain is GEEVAQTPKHLVRGEGQKAKLYCAPIKGHSYVFWYQQVLKNEFKFLISFQNENVFDETGMPKERFSAKCLPNSPCSLEIQATKLEDSAVYFCASSHVRGLRLTNEKLFFGSGTQLSVL.

V is TRBV27 and J is TRBJ2-7, with D tentatively TRBD2 (5 bases). CDR1 is MNHEY and CDR2 is SMNVEV in the germline V gene (reference sequence). With 6 bases removed from V and 3 bases from J, the gap between germline ends came to 24 bases. The CDR3 sequence is 17 residues long. This CDR3 reads CASSLIGDTGSHYEQYF. The CDR3 DNA is TGTGCCAGCAGCCTCATCGGGGATACCGGGTCTCACTACGAGCAGTACTTC.

The chain couples TRBV28 to TRBJ2-1; D call uncertain. V lost 3 bases and J lost 6, with 12 bases in between. This CDR3 has 14 amino acids. Germline CDR1 is MDHEN and CDR2 is SYDVKM. CDR3 sequence reads: CASSLAGSINEQFF. DNA of the CDR3: TGTGCCAGCAGTTTGGCAGGTTCTATCAATGAGCAGTTCTTC.

The J gene is TRBJ1-1, the V gene TRBV28; D not resolved. V lost 2 bases to trimming and J lost 7 bases, with 11 bases between them. The length of the CDR3 is 13 residues. Germline V gene data show CDR1 as MDHEN and CDR2 as SYDVKM. Written as DNA, the CDR3 is TGTGCCAGCAGTTTACCTAAAACCGGTGAAGCTTTCTTT. Translating it yields CASSLPKTGEAFF.

The genes are TRBV19 and TRBJ2-2; D is uncertain. V lost 5 bases to trimming and J lost 6 bases, with 13 bases between them. This CDR3 spans 14 amino acids. Germline values: CDR1 LNHDA, CDR2 SQIVND (reference sequence). The CDR3 sequence: CASSPPRLAGELFF. The CDR3 DNA reads TGTGCCAGTAGTCCACCCAGACTTGCCGGGGAGCTGTTTTTT.

The V call is TRBV27, the J call TRBJ2-2; D is uncertain. The CDR3 covers 12 residues. Trimming pared 5 bases from V and 8 bases from J, leaving 9 bases between. Germline V lookup: CDR1 MNHEY, CDR2 SMNVEV (reference sequence). The CDR3 region has the DNA TGTGCCAGCAGTCCCCTAGGAGGGGAGCTGTTTTTT. Its protein is CASSPLGGELFF.

The chain links TRBV28 to TRBJ2-5; possibly TRBD2 for D (5 bases). Germline-derived CDR1 and CDR2 are MDHEN and SYDVKM. V was shortened by 7 bases and J by 5 bases, with 20 bases between the two germline ends. The CDR3 loop spans 15 amino acids. The CDR3 nucleotides read TGTGCCAGCACCACGTCGGAACTAGAGGTGGAGACCCAGTACTTC. Translating it yields CASTTSELEVETQYF.

This sequence joins TRBV19 and TRBJ1-1, with D unclear. Looked up from germline, CDR1 is LNHDA and CDR2 is SQIVND (reference sequence). This CDR3 has 12 amino acids. V dropped 6 bases and J dropped 4 bases, with 9 bases sitting between them. The CDR3 sequence is CASSLLGTEAFF. The CDR3, as DNA: TGTGCCAGTAGCCTGCTAGGCACTGAAGCTTTCTTT. Complete variable domain (other parts from reference TRBV19 and TRBJ1-1): DGGITQSPKYLFRKEGQNVTLSCEQNLNHDAMYWYRQDPGQGLRLIYYSQIVNDFQKGDIAEGYSVSREKKESFPLTVTSAQKNPTAFYLCASSLLGTEAFFGQGTRLTVV.

This clone was seen just once. The chain employs TRBV19 and TRBJ2-7; 11 bases fit TRBD2. V gave up 5 bases and J gave up 4 bases; unmatched junction bases: 7. The CDR3 runs to 15 residues. Per the germline V gene, CDR1 is LNHDA and CDR2 is SQIVND (reference sequence). This CDR3 is CASSSRTSGLYEQYF. The CDR3, as DNA: TGTGCCAGTAGTTCGAGGACTAGCGGGCTGTACGAGCAGTACTTC.

The rearrangement uses TRBV7-9 and TRBJ2-7, with D uncertain. This CDR3 region has 13 residues. From germline, CDR1 is SEHNR and CDR2 FQNEAQ (reference sequence). V was trimmed by 5 bases and J by 4 bases, leaving 12 bases between them. Here the CDR3 DNA reads TGTGCCAGCAGCCTCATGGGCCCGTACGAGCAGTACTTC. It specifies CASSLMGPYEQYF.

This sequence joins TRBV5-5 and TRBJ1-3, with TRBD1 matching over 9 bases. Germline CDR1 is SGHKS and CDR2 is YYEKEE (reference sequence). V shed 0 bases, J shed 0 bases, and the junction held 4 bases outside the gene matches. The CDR3 loop spans 17 amino acids. CDR3: CASSLEQGAYSGNTIYF. CDR3 nucleotides: TGTGCCAGCAGCTTGGAACAGGGGGCTTACTCTGGAAACACCATATATTTT.

The rearrangement joins TRBV28 to TRBJ2-7; D assignment may be TRBD1 or TRBD2 (5 bases each). The CDR3 runs to 14 residues. The V and J ends lost 7 bases and 2 bases respectively, with 15 bases between them. CDR1 and CDR2 from the germline V gene are MDHEN and SYDVKM. As DNA, the CDR3 is TGTGCCAGCATCAGTTTGGGGGAGACCTACGAGCAGTACTTC. This codes for CASISLGETYEQYF.

This chain joins TRBV7-9 and TRBJ2-7, with D possibly TRBD1 on 6 matching bases. The CDR3 has 14 amino acids. CDR1 is SEHNR, CDR2 FQNEAQ, per germline (reference sequence). The germline V and J ends were trimmed by 5 bases and 6 bases, with 17 bases remaining between them. The CDR3 nucleotides read TGTGCCAGCAGCGCCTTGGGGGCCAGGGGCGAGCAGTACTTC. Its protein product is CASSALGARGEQYF.

This chain links TRBV5-8 with TRBJ2-1, with 7 positions matching TRBD2. This CDR3 is 12 amino acids long. The V gene end was trimmed by 3 bases and the J gene end by 10 bases; junction bases not matched to a gene: 4. CDR1 is SGHTS and CDR2 is YDEGEE in the germline V gene. CDR3 DNA: TGTGCCAGCAGCTGGGGGGGAGCCGAGCAGTTCTTC. Protein product: CASSWGGAEQFF.

This clone came up a few times. The gene calls are TRBV4-3 and TRBJ2-7, with D possibly TRBD1 on 6 matching bases. This CDR3 is 16 amino acids long. V lost 1 base to trimming and J lost 0 bases, with 13 bases between them. Germline V gene lookup returns CDR1 LGHNA and CDR2 YSLEER. CDR3 sequence: CASSQGDRRSSYEQYF. The CDR3 DNA follows: TGCGCCAGCAGCCAAGGAGACAGGAGGAGCTCCTACGAGCAGTACTTC.

The rearrangement links TRBV9 to TRBJ2-5, with 8 bases identical to TRBD2. The CDR3 has 14 residues. CDR1 SGDLS and CDR2 YYNGEE come from the germline V gene. V was clipped by 4 bases and J by 2 bases; unmatched bases: 4. CDR3 in DNA: TGTGCCAGCAGCCCCAGCGGGAGTCAAGAGACCCAGTACTTC. The encoded protein is CASSPSGSQETQYF.

The chain couples TRBV27 to TRBJ2-1; D ambiguous. This CDR3 has 13 residues. Trimming removed 6 bases from V and 7 bases from J, with 13 bases in between. Germline CDR1 is MNHEY and CDR2 is SMNVEV (reference sequence). CDR3 amino acids: CASRAPWFNEQFF. CDR3 DNA: TGTGCCAGCAGGGCCCCTTGGTTTAATGAGCAGTTCTTC.

The rearrangement links TRBV10-3 to TRBJ2-7; 7 bases line up with TRBD1. V shed 6 bases, J shed 3 bases, and the junction held 5 bases outside the gene matches. The CDR3 is 13 residues long. Per the germline V gene, CDR1 is ENHRY and CDR2 is SYGVKD. CDR3 DNA sequence: TGTGCCATCAGCGAAACAGGGGTCTACGAGCAGTACTTC. This encodes CAISETGVYEQYF.